This TCR beta chain was found in a study of T cells in narcolepsy. In the study overall: Patients with NT1 or NT2 and healthy control donors were enrolled. Findings and caveats of the study: Some memory CD4+ repertoires had no autoreactive clone sequences. Reportedly, autoreactive clonotypes were serially detected in patients' blood but not controls'. Same-patient CSF and blood CD4+ T cell clonotypes included HCRT-specific and TRIB2-specific autoreactive ones.

As concerns this clone: No antigen is known for it.

V lost 1 base and J lost 6, with 10 bases in between. CDR3 length: 13 residues. Germline V CDR1 and CDR2: SGHRS, YFSETQ. Produced via immunoSEQ multiplex PCR; TCRdb's table is partial and in-frame only. The top ten hold around 3% of the sample, which has 25,000 to 35,000 clones, roughly 80% seen once. The sequencing input was CD45RA- memory CD4+ T cells from PBMCs. The source of this sequence is a human donor with narcolepsy. The genes are TRBV5-1 and TRBJ1-2; D is perhaps TRBD1 (5 bases). CDR3 sequence: CASSLRDGDGYTF. Written as DNA, the CDR3 is TGCGCCAGCAGCTTGAGGGACGGCGATGGCTACACCTTC.